What follows is one T cell receptor (beta chain) and its context. The data stem from a study of blood T cells in healthy people across ages. PCR was performed a second time for about 6 to 11 cycles using a sample-barcoded 5' primer and a J-beta primer mix. TCRdb analysed the 5' RACE reads with MiXCR anew, one entry per CDR3 protein. The data contain over a million distinct CDR3 sequences, around 55% of them singletons. The receptor's source is a man between 18 and 29 years old in good health. Sequencing was performed on blood.

The CDR3 sequence: CASSQGLAGGIAKNIQYF. The CDR3 nucleotides are TGCGCCAGCAGCCAAGGACTAGCGGGAGGTATAGCCAAAAACATTCAGTACTTC. The chain joins TRBV4-1 to TRBJ2-4, with 13 bases matching TRBD2. The length of the CDR3 is 18 residues. Germline V gene data show CDR1 as MGHRA and CDR2 as YSYEKL. The V gene end was trimmed by 1 base and the J gene end by 0 bases; junction bases not matched to a gene: 3.